This TCR beta chain emerged from a study of cytomegalovirus exposure and HLA in healthy donors. The germline CDR1 and CDR2 sequences are KGHSH and LQKENI. V shed 2 bases and J shed 2 bases, with 9 bases lying between them. The CDR3 extends over 14 amino acids. This clone was seen a few times. Primers included in the PCR were 60 Vbeta and 13 Jbeta primers. Data came from immunoSEQ multiplex PCR; TCRdb stores just in-frame clones and leaves some out. The sample lists about 160,000 clones, 80% occurring once. The rearrangement links TRBV18 to TRBJ2-5, with a weak D call TRBD1 (6 bases). Sequences were obtained from PBMCs. This sequence originates from a man between 18 and 35 years old in good health and CMV-seropositive. The chain's CDR3 is CASSPITGQETQYF. CDR3 bases: TGTGCCAGCTCACCAATAACAGGGCAAGAGACCCAGTACTTC.